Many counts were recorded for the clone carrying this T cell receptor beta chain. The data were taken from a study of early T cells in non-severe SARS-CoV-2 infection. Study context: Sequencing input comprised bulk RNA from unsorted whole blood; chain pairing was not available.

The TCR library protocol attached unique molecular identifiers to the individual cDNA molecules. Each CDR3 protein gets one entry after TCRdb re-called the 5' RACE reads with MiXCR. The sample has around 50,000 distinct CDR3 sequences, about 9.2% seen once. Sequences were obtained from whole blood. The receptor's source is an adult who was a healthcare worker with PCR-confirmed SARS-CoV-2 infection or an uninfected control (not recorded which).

This CDR3 is CASSGTSVALAYEQYF. Here the CDR3 DNA reads TGTGCCAGCTCCGGGACTAGCGTTGCTTTGGCCTACGAGCAGTACTTC. The rearrangement uses TRBV6-2 or TRBV6-3 and TRBJ2-7; 10 bases are shared with TRBD2. From germline, CDR1 is MNHEY and CDR2 SVGEGT. V trimming: 8 bases; J trimming: 2 bases; junction bases outside the gene matches: 12. This CDR3 has 16 amino acids.